The 3 T cell receptor beta chains in this list originate from one sample, sequenced in a study of cytomegalovirus exposure and HLA in healthy donors. The PCR contained 60 Vbeta and 13 Jbeta primers. Clones were sequenced by immunoSEQ multiplex PCR, and TCRdb holds only the in-frame ones, with some missing. The sample contains tens of thousands of clones, almost 80% of which appear only once. The sequenced sample was PBMCs. Receptors were obtained from a woman in her thirties or forties in good health and CMV-seropositive.

This chain links TRBV6-5 with TRBJ1-2; D not resolved. The CDR3 covers 11 residues. V lost 11 bases and J lost 3, with 10 bases in between. Germline values: CDR1 MNHEY, CDR2 SVGAGI. CDR3 protein: CASQNYYGYTF. The CDR3 DNA follows: TGTGCCTCCCAAAACTACTATGGCTACACCTTC.

This clone was seen more than once but under ten times. The chain combines TRBV19 with TRBJ1-4; D remains unclear. CDR1 and CDR2 (germline): LNHDA, SQIVND (reference sequence). The ends were cut back, 5 bases at V and 8 bases at J, with 21 bases in the middle. The CDR3 loop spans 16 amino acids. The CDR3 region is CASSSLFGAVREKLFF. DNA of the CDR3: TGTGCCAGTAGTTCTTTGTTCGGCGCGGTGCGAGAAAAACTGTTTTTT.

V and J are TRBV6-6 and TRBJ1-3; D not certain. CDR1 and CDR2 (germline): MNHNY, SVGAGI (reference sequence). V dropped 4 bases and J dropped 1 base, with 2 bases sitting between them. This CDR3 contains 12 residues. CDR3 DNA sequence: TGTGCCAGCAGTTTATCTGGAAACACCATATATTTT. Residues: CASSLSGNTIYF.